The 23 T cell receptor beta chains listed next were all sequenced from one sample in a study of cytomegalovirus exposure and HLA in healthy donors (dated by TCRdb to about 2017). Preparation of the library involved the immunoSEQ multiplex PCR assay. For the multiplex PCR, a mixture combining 60 forward primers for TCR Vbeta segments and 13 reverse primers for TCR Jbeta segments was used. In TCRdb, the immuneACCESS table is reduced to in-frame sequences with V and J assigned. These tables do not hold every clone; where another copy was compared, an unresolved V gene accounts for under half, and the others remain unexplained. The sample includes around 150,000 clones, with roughly four fifths observed a single time. The ten largest clones take up 3% to 3.5% of the sample. Sequences were obtained from PBMCs. These TCRs come from a woman aged 40-49 years in good health and CMV-seronegative.

The rearrangement uses TRBV5-6 and TRBJ2-5; D may be TRBD2 (7 bases). Germline V lookup: CDR1 SGHDT, CDR2 YYEEEE. This CDR3 spans 17 amino acids. The V end was cut by 7 bases, the J end by 1 base, with 23 bases between. The CDR3 protein is CASSPRGGGLTQETQYF. The CDR3 coding sequence is TGTGCCAGCTCCCCGAGGGGAGGGGGGCTCACCCAAGAGACCCAGTACTTC. Full variable domain (remainder filled in from reference TRBV5-6 and TRBJ2-5): DAGVTQSPTHLIKTRGQQVTLRCSPKSGHDTVSWYQQALGQGPQFIFQYYEEEERQRGNFPDRFSGHQFPNYSSELNVNALLLGDSALYLCASSPRGGGLTQETQYFGPGTRLLVL.

This rearrangement joins TRBV19 to TRBJ1-1; no firm D call. The CDR3 sequence is 16 residues long. Per germline, CDR1 LNHDA and CDR2 SQIVND (reference sequence). The germline V and J ends were trimmed by 5 bases and 0 bases, with 16 bases remaining between them. CDR3 sequence reads: CASSWAYSPMNTEAFF. CDR3 sequence (DNA): TGTGCCAGTAGTTGGGCGTACTCCCCCATGAACACTGAAGCTTTCTTT.

The chain joins TRBV19 to TRBJ1-5, with unresolved D. This CDR3 is 15 amino acids long. V lost 3 bases, J lost 0 bases, and 9 bases lay in between. Germline V CDR1 and CDR2: LNHDA, SQIVND (reference sequence). The CDR3 sequence: CASSMVTISNQPQHF. Written as DNA, the CDR3 is TGTGCCAGTAGTATGGTGACAATTAGCAATCAGCCCCAGCATTTT. The entire variable domain, with the rest obtained from reference TRBV19 and TRBJ1-5, is as follows: DGGITQSPKYLFRKEGQNVTLSCEQNLNHDAMYWYRQDPGQGLRLIYYSQIVNDFQKGDIAEGYSVSREKKESFPLTVTSAQKNPTAFYLCASSMVTISNQPQHFGDGTRLSIL.

This chain connects TRBV7-6 to TRBJ2-7; 7 nucleotides align to TRBD1. The CDR3 length is 14 residues. Per the germline V gene, CDR1 is SGHVS and CDR2 is FNYEAQ. The V and J ends lost 6 bases and 2 bases, in that order; junction bases with no gene match: 7. CDR3 residues: CASSPGTDPYEQYF. The CDR3 DNA reads as TGTGCCAGCAGTCCCGGGACAGACCCCTACGAGCAGTACTTC.

In the case of this clone: In the same sample, other DNA sequences code for this CDR3. The V gene is TRBV5-1, the J gene TRBJ2-5; perhaps TRBD2 as D (7 bases). Trimming removed 0 bases at V and 4 bases at J, with 13 bases between. CDR3 length: 15 residues. CDR1 is SGHRS and CDR2 is YFSETQ in the germline V gene. CDR3 sequence: CASSLGGGQPETQYF. CDR3 DNA sequence: TGCGCCAGCAGCTTGGGGGGGGGCCAACCAGAGACCCAGTACTTC.

CDR3 in DNA: TGCGCCAGCAGCTTGGGGGACAGAGGCAATCAGCCCCAGCATTTT. This translates into CASSLGDRGNQPQHF. This chain joins TRBV5-1 and TRBJ1-5; 7 bases match TRBD1. Germline values: CDR1 SGHRS, CDR2 YFSETQ. The V gene end was trimmed by 0 bases and the J gene end by 2 bases; junction bases not matched to a gene: 2. This CDR3 comprises 15 residues.

The count of this clone is one. This chain links TRBV28 with TRBJ1-2; a possible D gene is TRBD1 (6 bases). The CDR3 length is 14 residues. The V end was cut by 6 bases, the J end by 5 bases, with 16 bases between. Germline lookup yields CDR1 MDHEN and CDR2 SYDVKM. As DNA, the CDR3 is TGTGCCAGCAGCCCCCACTCCGGGACATATGGCTACACCTTC. Translating gives CASSPHSGTYGYTF.

This chain's CDR3 is CASSLALAAAEQYF. The CDR3 region has the DNA TGTGCCAGCAGCTTAGCACTCGCCGCTGCCGAGCAGTACTTC. The chain joins TRBV7-2 to TRBJ2-7, with D unresolved. V was clipped by 0 bases and J by 6 bases, with 12 bases between them. The CDR3 extends over 14 amino acids. CDR1 is SGHTA, CDR2 FQGNSA, per germline.

Only one count was recorded for this clone. The chain combines TRBV5-4 with TRBJ2-1; TRBD2 matches 11 bases. CDR1 and CDR2 from the germline V gene are SGHNT and YYREEE (reference sequence). CDR3 length equals 16 residues. Trimming cost V 1 base and J 3 bases; bases outside gene matches: 3. This CDR3 is CASSLSLAGGYNEQFF. The CDR3 DNA reads as TGTGCCAGCAGCTTGAGTCTAGCGGGGGGCTACAATGAGCAGTTCTTC.

In its sample, this clone was seen a few times. The chain combines TRBV6-1 with TRBJ2-1; 9 nucleotides align to TRBD1. With V trimmed by 6 bases and J by 6 bases, 6 bases remained unmatched. This CDR3 spans 14 amino acids. Germline CDR1 reads MNHNS; CDR2 reads SASEGT. CDR3 residues: CASSGRDRVNEQFF. The CDR3 nucleotides read TGTGCCAGCAGCGGCCGGGACAGGGTCAATGAGCAGTTCTTC.

The chain couples TRBV15 to TRBJ1-6; possible D gene TRBD1, 5 bases. This CDR3 region has 14 residues. V lost 0 bases, J lost 7 bases, and 7 bases lay in between. Germline V gene lookup returns CDR1 LNHNV and CDR2 YYDKDF (reference sequence). DNA of the CDR3: TGTGCCACCAGCAGAGACAAGGGGAATTCACCCCTCCACTTT. Amino acid sequence: CATSRDKGNSPLHF.

The rearrangement joins TRBV11-2 to TRBJ1-4; unclear D gene. Between the trimmed V and J ends, which lost 5 bases and 8 bases, there was a span of 18 bases. The CDR3 runs 15 residues. Germline V gene data show CDR1 as SGHAT and CDR2 as FQNNGV. CDR3 DNA: TGTGCCAGCAGCCCCCTTGCGGGGTTTCAAGAAAAACTGTTTTTT. Translating it yields CASSPLAGFQEKLFF.

There are a few counts of this clone. The V and J genes are TRBV6-5 and TRBJ1-1; no clear D. The germline V gene has CDR1 MNHEY and CDR2 SVGAGI. Trimming took 0 bases from V and 0 from J, leaving 8 bases between them. The CDR3 spans 15 residues. The CDR3 loop reads CASSYSRILNTEAFF. The CDR3 coding sequence is TGTGCCAGCAGTTACTCGAGAATTTTGAACACTGAAGCTTTCTTT.

The chain joins TRBV28 to TRBJ1-2, with D perhaps matching TRBD1 (6 bases). The ends were cut back, 3 bases at V and 5 bases at J, with 13 bases in the middle. The CDR3 is 14 residues long. CDR1 and CDR2 from the germline V gene are MDHEN and SYDVKM. CDR3 sequence (DNA): TGTGCCAGCAGTTTCCTGGACAGTTTGTATGGCTACACCTTC. It yields the protein CASSFLDSLYGYTF.

The chain joins TRBV2 to TRBJ2-2, with 11 bases lining up with TRBD2. Germline trimming cut 0 bases from V and 4 bases from J; bases unmatched to any gene: 7. The CDR3 is made up of 18 amino acids. Germline loops: CDR1 SNHLY, CDR2 FYNNEI. The CDR3, as DNA: TGTGCCAGCAGTGAAGCGCTTAGGCTAGCGGGGGGCACCGGGGAGCTGTTTTTT. Translation: CASSEALRLAGGTGELFF.

This clone appeared a single time. The chain links TRBV5-1 to TRBJ2-5; tentatively, D is TRBD1 (5 bases). CDR1 and CDR2 from the germline V gene are SGHRS and YFSETQ. Trimming left V 4 bases short and J 1 base short, with 11 bases between. The CDR3 runs 14 residues. CDR3 sequence reads: CASSIQGFQETQYF. Here the CDR3 DNA reads TGCGCCAGCAGCATCCAGGGCTTCCAAGAGACCCAGTACTTC. Together with reference TRBV5-1 and TRBJ2-5, the CDR3 gives the full variable domain: KAGVTQTPRYLIKTRGQQVTLSCSPISGHRSVSWYQQTPGQGLQFLFEYFSETQRNKGNFPGRFSGRQFSNSRSEMNVSTLELGDSALYLCASSIQGFQETQYFGPGTRLLVL.

This chain connects TRBV18 to TRBJ2-7; D is perhaps TRBD2 (6 bases). The V end was cut by 3 bases, the J end by 2 bases, with 8 bases between. The CDR3 contains 13 residues. Germline V gene lookup returns CDR1 KGHSH and CDR2 LQKENI. The CDR3, as DNA: TGTGCCAGCTCACCGGGGACTCCCTACGAGCAGTACTTC. This translates into CASSPGTPYEQYF. The full variable domain, with the rest looked up from reference TRBV18 and TRBJ2-7, is NAGVMQNPRHLVRRRGQEARLRCSPMKGHSHVYWYRQLPEEGLKFMVYLQKENIIDESGMPKERFSAEFPKEGPSILRIQQVVRGDSAAYFCASSPGTPYEQYFGPGTRLTVT.

CDR3 region: CSVEDSGYEQYF. The CDR3, as DNA: TGCAGCGTTGAAGATAGCGGCTACGAGCAGTACTTC. The rearrangement links TRBV29-1 to TRBJ2-7; TRBD2 is a possible D gene (6 bases). Germline loops: CDR1 SQVTM, CDR2 ANQGSEA. The V end was cut by 0 bases, the J end by 3 bases, with 6 bases between. This CDR3 region has 12 residues.

This CDR3 is CASSLLPGLSTDTQYF. The CDR3 DNA reads TGTGCCAGCAGTCTCCTCCCGGGACTGAGCACAGATACGCAGTATTTT. The chain is built from TRBV27 and TRBJ2-3, with D tentatively TRBD2 (6 bases). Germline V gene data show CDR1 as MNHEY and CDR2 as SMNVEV (reference sequence). V lost 5 bases and J lost 0, with 15 bases in between. The CDR3 sequence is 16 residues long.

This clone was seen just once. The chain carries TRBV11-2 and TRBJ2-1; 11 bases are shared with TRBD2. Unmatched junction bases numbered 19, after V lost 5 bases and J lost 10 bases. Germline V gene sequence: CDR1 SGHAT, CDR2 FQNNGV. This CDR3 region has 18 residues. CDR3 loop: CASSLNPLAGGPGGEQFF. In DNA, the CDR3 is TGTGCCAGCAGCCTAAACCCGCTAGCGGGGGGCCCTGGTGGGGAGCAGTTCTTC.

The chain links TRBV28 to TRBJ2-7; tentatively, D is TRBD1 (7 bases). V was clipped by 5 bases and J by 5 bases, with 13 bases between them. Germline CDR1 reads MDHEN; CDR2 reads SYDVKM. CDR3 length: 13 amino acids. CDR3: CASSGGTANEQYF. DNA for the CDR3: TGTGCCAGCAGTGGAGGGACAGCCAACGAGCAGTACTTC.

The gene calls are TRBV7-9 and TRBJ2-1; no clear D gene. Germline-derived CDR1 and CDR2 are SEHNR and FQNEAQ (reference sequence). The CDR3 is 11 residues long. V was pared by 3 bases and J by 8 bases, with 5 bases between. This CDR3 is CASSFGDEQFF. The DNA of the CDR3 is TGTGCCAGCAGCTTTGGAGATGAGCAGTTCTTC.

The count of this clone is one. This chain links TRBV7-9 with TRBJ1-3, with D possibly TRBD1 on 6 matching bases. This CDR3 is 17 amino acids long. The germline V gene encodes CDR1 SEHNR and CDR2 FQNEAQ (reference sequence). Trimming shortened V by 4 bases and J by 0 bases, and 16 bases separated the two germline ends. The CDR3 is CASSYRQESSSGNTIYF. CDR3 bases: TGTGCCAGCAGCTACCGACAGGAGTCTAGCTCTGGAAACACCATATATTTT.